This T cell receptor beta chain was identified during a study of cytomegalovirus exposure and HLA in healthy donors. The PCR had 60 Vbeta and 13 Jbeta primers. Repertoires were generated with immunoSEQ multiplex PCR, while TCRdb's copy carries only in-frame clones and drops some. In the table there are some 180,000 clones, 76% of which are singletons. Sequences were obtained from PBMCs. This sequence originates from a man younger than 35 in good health and CMV-seronegative.

The CDR3, as DNA: TGTGCCAGTTCGACAGGGTTGAACACTGAAGCTTTCTTT. Translating it yields CASSTGLNTEAFF. V and J are TRBV7-9 and TRBJ1-1; 7 nucleotides align to TRBD1. Germline V CDR1 and CDR2: SEHNR, FQNEAQ (reference sequence). This CDR3 is 13 amino acids long. J was trimmed by 0 bases and V by 9 bases; bases with no gene match: 4.